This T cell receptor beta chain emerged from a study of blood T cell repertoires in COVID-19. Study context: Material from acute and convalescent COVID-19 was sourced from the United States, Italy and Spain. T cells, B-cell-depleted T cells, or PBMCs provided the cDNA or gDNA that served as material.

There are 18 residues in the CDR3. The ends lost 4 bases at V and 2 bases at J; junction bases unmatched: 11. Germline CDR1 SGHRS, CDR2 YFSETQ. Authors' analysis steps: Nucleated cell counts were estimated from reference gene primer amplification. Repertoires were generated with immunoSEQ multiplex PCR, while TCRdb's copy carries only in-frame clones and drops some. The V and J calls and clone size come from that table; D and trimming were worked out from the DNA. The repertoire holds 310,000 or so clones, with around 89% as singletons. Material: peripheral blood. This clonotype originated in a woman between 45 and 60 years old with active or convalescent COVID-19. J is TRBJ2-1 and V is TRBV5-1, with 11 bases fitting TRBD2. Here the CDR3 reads CASSAGAGLAEAYNEQFF. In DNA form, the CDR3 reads TGCGCCAGCAGCGCGGGAGCGGGACTAGCGGAGGCCTACAATGAGCAGTTCTTC. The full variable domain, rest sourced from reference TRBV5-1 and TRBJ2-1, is KAGVTQTPRYLIKTRGQQVTLSCSPISGHRSVSWYQQTPGQGLQFLFEYFSETQRNKGNFPGRFSGRQFSNSRSEMNVSTLELGDSALYLCASSAGAGLAEAYNEQFFGPGTRLTVL.